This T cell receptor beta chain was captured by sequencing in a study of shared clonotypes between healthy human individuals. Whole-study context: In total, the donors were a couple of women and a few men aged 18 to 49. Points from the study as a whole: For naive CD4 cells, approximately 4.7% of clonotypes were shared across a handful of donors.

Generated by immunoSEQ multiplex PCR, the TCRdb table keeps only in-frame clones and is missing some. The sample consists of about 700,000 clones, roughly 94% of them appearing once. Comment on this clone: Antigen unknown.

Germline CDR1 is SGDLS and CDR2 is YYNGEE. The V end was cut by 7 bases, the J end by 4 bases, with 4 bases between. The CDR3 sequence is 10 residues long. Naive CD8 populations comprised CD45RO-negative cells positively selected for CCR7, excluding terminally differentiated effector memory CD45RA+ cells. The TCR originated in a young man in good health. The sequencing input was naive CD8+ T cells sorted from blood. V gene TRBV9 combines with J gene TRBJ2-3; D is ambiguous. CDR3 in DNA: TGTGCCAGCGAAGCAGATACGCAGTATTTT. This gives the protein CASEADTQYF.